The entry below gives a single T cell receptor (beta chain) sequence along with its context. This record comes from a study of shared clonotypes between healthy human individuals. Participating donors were healthy, HIV-negative adults free of recent acute infections or vaccinations. For sorted subsets, about 190 ng DNA per replicate equaled approximately 32,000 T cell genomes. Authors' methods: Filtering differed because ImmunoSEQ produced junction-only sequences that carried no quality scores. Generated by immunoSEQ multiplex PCR, the TCRdb table keeps only in-frame clones and is missing some. The V and J calls and clone size come from that table; D and trimming were worked out from the DNA. The sample lists approximately 2,300,000 clones, roughly 92% occurring once. V shed 5 bases and J 0 bases; nucleotides not matched to a gene: 5. Per germline, CDR1 SSHAT and CDR2 FNYEAQ (reference sequence). CDR3 length: 17 amino acids.

The source material was naive CD4+ T cells from PBMCs. Documented subset: CD45RA+ positively selected. This clonotype was sampled from a man between 18 and 29 years old in good health. Some clones in this sample may be carry-over from other donors' samples. J is TRBJ2-1 and V is TRBV7-7; TRBD2 matches at 12 bases. This chain's CDR3 is CASSRTSGRPSYNEQFF. CDR3 DNA: TGTGCCAGCAGCCGTACTAGCGGGAGGCCCTCCTACAATGAGCAGTTCTTC.